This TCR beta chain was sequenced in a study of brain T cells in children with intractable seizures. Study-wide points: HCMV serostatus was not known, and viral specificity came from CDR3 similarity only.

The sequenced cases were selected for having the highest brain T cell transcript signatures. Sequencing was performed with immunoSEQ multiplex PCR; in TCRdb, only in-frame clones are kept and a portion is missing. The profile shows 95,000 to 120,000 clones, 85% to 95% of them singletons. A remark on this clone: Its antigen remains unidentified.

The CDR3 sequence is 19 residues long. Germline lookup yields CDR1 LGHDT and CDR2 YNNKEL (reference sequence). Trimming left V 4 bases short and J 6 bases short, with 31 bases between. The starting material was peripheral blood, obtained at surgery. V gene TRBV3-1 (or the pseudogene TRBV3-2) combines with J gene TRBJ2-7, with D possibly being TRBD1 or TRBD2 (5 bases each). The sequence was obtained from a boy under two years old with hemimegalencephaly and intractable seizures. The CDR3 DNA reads TGTGCCAGCAGCCCCTGGGTAGGGGCGGGCCCGGGCCCGCAGGGCGAGCAGTACTTC. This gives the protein CASSPWVGAGPGPQGEQYF.